Included here is one T cell receptor (beta chain) sequence, with context. Its antigen is not yet known. Per-base qualities were not stored, and no clone one base away is much larger. Each collaborating institution followed its own protocols to collect whole blood in K2EDTA tubes. Collaborator samples were shipped for TCRbeta analysis as frozen whole blood, isolated PBMCs, or DNA extracted from either sample type. The CDR3 measures 15 amino acids from cysteine to phenylalanine. Only the CDR3 region is kept as DNA, spanning 45 bases read in frame from base 1. The CDR1 and CDR2 encoded by the germline V gene are SGDLS and YYNGEE. The V end gives up 4 bases and the J end 2 bases, leaving 7 bases in the junction not matched to a gene. TCRbeta CDR3 regions were amplified from genomic DNA by means of the immunoSEQ Assay, a bias-controlled multiplex PCR. Processing in the source paper ran as follows. Nucleated cell counts per sample were estimated from amplification of reference gene primers within the assay. Sequence reads were collapsed and filtered to measure the absolute abundance of every unique TCRbeta CDR3 rearrangement. For each sample, productive Simpson clonality was calculated as the square root of Simpson's diversity index over productive rearrangements. TCRdb took this table from immuneACCESS and kept in-frame rearrangements with V and J called. Such tables lack part of the clones; where checked against another copy, unresolved V genes explain under half of the gap, and the rest is unexplained. V, J and clone size derive from that table, while D and trimming were established from the DNA sequence. Present in this sample are tens of thousands of clones, about 88% of which were seen just once. The biggest ten clones account for around 5.1% of the sample.

The data belong to a study of blood T cell repertoires in COVID-19 (dated by TCRdb to about 2020). Looking at the study overall: The collaborator samples originated in the United States, Italy and Spain and spanned the acute and convalescent phases of COVID-19. Subjects who had been exposed to COVID-19, were actively infected with it, or had recovered from it provided the deeply sampled blood TCRbeta repertoires that made up the dataset. The sample metadata nearly always contained a de-identified subject ID, COVID-19 status, age in years and sex. The material from the prospective study consisted of cDNA or gDNA derived from T cells, B-cell-depleted T cells, or PBMCs. A freely available public database, intended as a resource for researchers studying the immune response to SARS-CoV-2, is where the repertoires were released. Samples were obtained from the ongoing ImmuneRACE study (first 160 participants) and from over 1,000 subjects provided by 6 global collaborators. Where HLA class I and class II types were available, the types were taken from metadata supplied by the sample provider, not from assay-based typing.

Overall results and qualifications from the work: The quantity of clinical and demographic metadata differed by source and by participant and was supplied without curation.

Sequencing was carried out using peripheral blood. The V gene is TRBV9 and the J gene is TRBJ2-3; TRBD1 aligns with 7 central bases. The clonotype comes from a man aged 55 to 69 with active COVID-19. The CDR3 corresponds to CASSLRQGHTDTQYF. The DNA sequence reads TGTGCCAGCAGCCTTCGACAGGGTCACACAGATACGCAGTATTTT. This CDR3, with the reference TRBV9 and TRBJ2-3 proteins standing in past its ends, gives the full variable domain DSGVTQTPKHLITATGQRVTLRCSPRSGDLSVYWYQQSLDQGLQFLIQYYNGEERAKGNILERFSAQQFPDLHSELNLSSLELGDSALYFCASSLRQGHTDTQYFGPGTRLTVL.